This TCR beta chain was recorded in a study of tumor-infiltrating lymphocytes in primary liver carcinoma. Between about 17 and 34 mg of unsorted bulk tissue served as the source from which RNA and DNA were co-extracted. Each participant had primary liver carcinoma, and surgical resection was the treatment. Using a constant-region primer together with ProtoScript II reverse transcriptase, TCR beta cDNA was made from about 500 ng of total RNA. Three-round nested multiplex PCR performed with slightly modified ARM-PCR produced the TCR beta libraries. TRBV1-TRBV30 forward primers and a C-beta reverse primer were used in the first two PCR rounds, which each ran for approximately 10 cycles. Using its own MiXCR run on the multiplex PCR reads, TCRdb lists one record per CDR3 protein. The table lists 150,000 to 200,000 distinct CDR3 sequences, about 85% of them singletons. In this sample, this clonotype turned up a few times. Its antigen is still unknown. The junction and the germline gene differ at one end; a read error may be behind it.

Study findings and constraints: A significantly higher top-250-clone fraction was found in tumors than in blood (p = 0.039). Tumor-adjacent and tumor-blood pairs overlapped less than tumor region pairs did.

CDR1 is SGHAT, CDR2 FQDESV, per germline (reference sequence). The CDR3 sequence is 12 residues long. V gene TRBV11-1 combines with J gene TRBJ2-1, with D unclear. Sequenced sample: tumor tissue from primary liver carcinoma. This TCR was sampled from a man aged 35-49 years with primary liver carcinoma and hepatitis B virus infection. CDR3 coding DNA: TGTGCCGGCAGTGAGGTTGTGGGTAAGCAGTTCTTC. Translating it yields CAGSEVVGKQFF.